Below, 27 T cell receptor beta chains from the same sample are listed, as sequenced in a study of beta chain features in type 1 diabetes. The study's findings and limits: Shorter TCRB CDR3s, moderately but significantly so, were found in Type 1 diabetes patients in all four CD4+ subsets.

Expressed TCRB transcripts got sequenced, as all isolated RNA was reverse transcribed. Sequencing used immunoSEQ multiplex PCR; TCRdb keeps in-frame clones, though not all of them. The table includes more than 550,000 clones, roughly 13% detected once. The antigens these receptors bind are not known. Specimen: naive CD4+ T cells from blood. These receptors were obtained from a man aged 18 to 29 with type 1 diabetes.

This clone has more than one count but fewer than ten. The chain combines TRBV5-6 with TRBJ1-5, with 10 bases aligning to TRBD1. V lost 6 bases, J lost 6 bases, and 6 bases stayed unmatched. The CDR3 has 14 amino acids. The germline V gene encodes CDR1 SGHDT and CDR2 YYEEEE. CDR3: CASIRQGAGQPQHF. The CDR3 DNA follows: TGTGCCAGCATCCGACAGGGGGCAGGTCAGCCCCAGCATTTT.

The gene calls are TRBV4-3 and TRBJ2-2, with D possibly being TRBD1 or TRBD2 (5 bases each). The CDR3 loop spans 16 amino acids. Looked up from germline, CDR1 is LGHNA and CDR2 is YSLEER. Trimming removed 1 base from V and 10 bases from J, with 19 bases in between. CDR3 protein: CASSQAPGPRNEELFF. The CDR3 bases are TGCGCCAGCAGCCAAGCGCCGGGGCCGAGGAATGAGGAGCTGTTTTTT.

The CDR3 DNA follows: TGTGCCTGGAAGGAGGCGGGGGGGCCGGGGACCCAGTACTTC. Protein: CAWKEAGGPGTQYF. This chain connects TRBV30 to TRBJ2-5; 9 bases map to TRBD2. This CDR3 has 14 residues. Germline CDR1 reads GTSNPN; CDR2 reads SVGIG (reference sequence). V gave up 4 bases and J gave up 7 bases; unmatched junction bases: 10.

This clone has only a few counts. The gene calls are TRBV21-1 and TRBJ2-7. TRBV21-1 corresponds to a pseudogene. The CDR3 has 14 residues. The CDR3 is CASSPGDPPYEQYF. The CDR3 DNA is TGTGCCAGCAGCCCAGGAGATCCACCCTACGAGCAGTACTTC.

This clone was picked up a small number of times. The chain links TRBV28 to TRBJ2-4; TRBD1 or TRBD2 may be the D gene (5 bases each). V gave up 3 bases and J gave up 8 bases, with 14 bases separating them. This CDR3 spans 14 amino acids. In germline, CDR1 is MDHEN, CDR2 SYDVKM. CDR3 region: CASSFPGTLHIQYF. The CDR3 bases are TGTGCCAGCAGTTTCCCCGGGACCTTACACATTCAGTACTTC.

This clone was seen more than once but under ten times. This chain joins TRBV30 and TRBJ2-5; 9 nucleotides align to TRBD2. The CDR3 has 14 amino acids. Germline assignment: CDR1 GTSNPN and CDR2 SVGIG (reference sequence). Trimming cost V 5 bases and J 4 bases; bases outside gene matches: 8. CDR3 nucleotides: TGTGCCTGGTCAGAAGCGGGGGGCGCAGAGACCCAGTACTTC. This translates into CAWSEAGGAETQYF.

This clone was seen a handful of times. The rearrangement links TRBV2 to TRBJ2-1; 8 nucleotides line up with TRBD1. Germline assignment: CDR1 SNHLY and CDR2 FYNNEI. CDR3 length equals 15 residues. Trimming took 6 bases from V and 1 from J; bases not matched to a gene: 5. CDR3 loop: CASRTDRASYNEQFF. DNA of the CDR3: TGTGCCAGCAGAACGGACAGGGCTTCCTACAATGAGCAGTTCTTC.

The rearrangement uses TRBV6-5 and TRBJ2-2; D may be TRBD1 (6 bases). This CDR3 has 15 amino acids. Germline values: CDR1 MNHEY, CDR2 SVGAGI. V shed 2 bases and J shed 4 bases, with 11 bases lying between them. CDR3 loop: CASSYDRTATGELFF. In DNA, the CDR3 is TGTGCCAGCAGTTACGACAGGACAGCCACCGGGGAGCTGTTTTTT.

The chain links TRBV7-2 to TRBJ2-7; the D gene could be TRBD1 or TRBD2 (5 bases each). The CDR3 extends over 11 amino acids. CDR1 and CDR2 (germline): SGHTA, FQGNSA. Trimming removed 5 bases at V and 9 bases at J, with 11 bases between. The CDR3: CASSVGAGQYF. As DNA, the CDR3 is TGTGCCAGCAGCGTCGGGGCGGGGCAGTACTTC.

This clone appeared a few times. The chain links TRBV5-4 to TRBJ2-2; 10 nucleotides agree with TRBD1. Germline CDR1 and CDR2: SGHNT and YYREEE (reference sequence). Germline trimming cut 5 bases from V and 6 bases from J; bases unmatched to any gene: 10. This CDR3 contains 16 residues. The CDR3 is CASRSPGQGISGELFF. The DNA for the CDR3 is TGTGCCAGCAGATCTCCGGGACAGGGGATTTCCGGGGAGCTGTTTTTT.

The sample holds a few counts of this clone. The chain carries TRBV5-1 and TRBJ2-4; 7 positions match TRBD1. The germline V gene encodes CDR1 SGHRS and CDR2 YFSETQ. Trimming at V came to 4 bases and at J to 6 bases, leaving 4 bases not matched to a gene. This CDR3 is 13 amino acids long. The chain's CDR3 is CASSPRQGNIQYF. Written as DNA, the CDR3 is TGCGCCAGCAGCCCGCGACAGGGAAACATTCAGTACTTC.

The chain is built from TRBV30 and TRBJ1-1, with a possible D match to TRBD1 (6 bases). The CDR3 consists of 12 residues. Trimming left V 8 bases short and J 0 bases short, with 10 bases between. CDR1 is GTSNPN, CDR2 SVGIG, per germline (reference sequence). This chain's CDR3 is CARNRVNTEAFF. CDR3 nucleotides: TGTGCCAGAAACAGGGTGAACACTGAAGCTTTCTTT.

This clone was observed a few times. The chain is built from TRBV11-2 and TRBJ2-1; unclear D gene. This CDR3 is 14 amino acids long. Trimming stripped 1 base from V and 6 bases from J, with 10 bases between. The germline CDR1 and CDR2 sequences are SGHAT and FQNNGV. The CDR3 sequence: CASSLVGAINEQFF. Written as DNA, the CDR3 is TGTGCCAGCAGCTTAGTGGGCGCGATCAATGAGCAGTTCTTC. Full variable domain (outside the CDR3, taken from reference TRBV11-2 and TRBJ2-1): EAGVAQSPRYKIIEKRQSVAFWCNPISGHATLYWYQQILGQGPKLLIQFQNNGVVDDSQLPKDRFSAERLKGVDSTLKIQPAKLEDSAVYLCASSLVGAINEQFFGPGTRLTVL.

This clone has a handful of counts. The chain joins TRBV18 to TRBJ1-1; D unresolved. Between the trimmed V and J ends, which lost 5 bases and 2 bases, there was a span of 3 bases. This CDR3 contains 11 residues. The germline V gene has CDR1 KGHSH and CDR2 LQKENI. The CDR3 loop reads CASSVNTEAFF. In DNA form, the CDR3 reads TGTGCCAGCTCAGTCAACACTGAAGCTTTCTTT.

The rearrangement links TRBV7-2 to TRBJ1-4; 8 bases match TRBD1. The CDR3 is made up of 15 amino acids. Unmatched junction bases numbered 9, after V lost 5 bases and J lost 7 bases. Germline-derived CDR1 and CDR2 are SGHTA and FQGNSA. CDR3 DNA sequence: TGTGCCAGCAGCCGACCGACAGGGGTTAGTGAAAAACTGTTTTTT. It yields the protein CASSRPTGVSEKLFF.

This clone showed up just a few times. The chain recombines TRBV9 with TRBJ2-5; D is perhaps TRBD1 or TRBD2 (5 bases each). The V end lost 3 bases, the J end lost 0 bases, and 12 bases lay between the germline ends. Germline V gives CDR1 SGDLS, CDR2 YYNGEE. The CDR3 extends over 15 amino acids. The CDR3 is CASSAGATYQETQYF. The DNA of the CDR3 is TGTGCCAGCAGCGCCGGGGCTACGTACCAAGAGACCCAGTACTTC. Filled out from reference TRBV9 and TRBJ2-5, the complete variable domain reads DSGVTQTPKHLITATGQRVTLRCSPRSGDLSVYWYQQSLDQGLQFLIQYYNGEERAKGNILERFSAQQFPDLHSELNLSSLELGDSALYFCASSAGATYQETQYFGPGTRLLVL.

V and J are TRBV7-2 and TRBJ2-7, with D possibly being TRBD2 (6 bases). CDR3 length equals 15 residues. Germline assignment: CDR1 SGHTA and CDR2 FQGNSA. Trimming took 5 bases from V and 7 from J, leaving 21 bases between them. CDR3 residues: CASSPSGGIGREQYF. The CDR3 region has the DNA TGTGCCAGCAGCCCAAGTGGGGGGATCGGTCGGGAGCAGTACTTC.

CDR3 residues: CASRDHPGQEETQYF. CDR3 DNA: TGTGCCAGCAGGGACCACCCGGGACAGGAAGAGACCCAGTACTTC. The chain has TRBV2 and TRBJ2-5; TRBD1 matches 8 bases. CDR1 SNHLY and CDR2 FYNNEI come from the germline V gene. J was trimmed by 3 bases and V by 6 bases; bases with no gene match: 9. CDR3 length equals 15 residues.

The chain couples TRBV10-3 to TRBJ2-3; D call uncertain. This CDR3 has 16 residues. Germline-derived CDR1 and CDR2 are ENHRY and SYGVKD. Trimming removed 0 bases from V and 5 bases from J, with 15 bases in between. The CDR3 DNA reads TGTGCCATCAGTGAGTCGGCTCCCCGTACGATAGATACGCAGTATTTT. Encoded protein: CAISESAPRTIDTQYF.

This clone was counted only a few times. The V and J genes are TRBV10-3 and TRBJ2-2; D is uncertain. Germline assignment: CDR1 ENHRY and CDR2 SYGVKD. Deletions cut 2 bases from V and 4 bases from J, with 14 bases between. CDR3 length: 16 residues. The CDR3 DNA is TGTGCCATCAGTGAGCCCATCGGGTTGGGCACCGGGGAGCTGTTTTTT. It codes for CAISEPIGLGTGELFF.

In this sample, this clone turned up many times. J is TRBJ2-1 and V is TRBV28; D uncertain. V dropped 6 bases and J dropped 3 bases, with 3 bases sitting between them. This CDR3 is built from 11 residues. Germline CDR1 reads MDHEN; CDR2 reads SYDVKM. The CDR3 DNA sequence: TGTGCCAGCAGGATCTACAATGAGCAGTTCTTC. Protein sequence: CASRIYNEQFF.

CDR3 region: CAWIGFSSGNTIYF. The CDR3 nucleotides read TGTGCCTGGATCGGGTTTAGTTCTGGAAACACCATATATTTT. V and J are TRBV30 and TRBJ1-3, with D uncertain. Trimming left V 4 bases short and J 1 base short, with 11 bases between. CDR3 length equals 14 residues. Germline-derived CDR1 and CDR2 are GTSNPN and SVGIG (reference sequence).

V and J are TRBV4-3 and TRBJ2-2; TRBD1 might be the D (5 bases). Germline V lookup: CDR1 LGHNA, CDR2 YSLEER. This CDR3 contains 14 residues. The V gene lost 5 bases and the J gene lost 4 bases, with 11 bases spanning the gap. For the CDR3, the DNA is TGCGCCAGCAGCTTGGTTGGGGCCACCGGGGAGCTGTTTTTT. This sequence encodes CASSLVGATGELFF.

This clone was detected a few times. This rearrangement joins TRBV7-9 to TRBJ1-2, with a weak D call TRBD1 (6 bases). CDR1 is SEHNR, CDR2 FQNEAQ, per germline (reference sequence). This CDR3 spans 14 amino acids. V gave up 1 base and J gave up 8 bases, with 14 bases separating them. The CDR3 DNA reads as TGTGCCAGCAGCTTAGTTGTGGGGGCGCAAGGCTACACCTTC. This encodes CASSLVVGAQGYTF. The full variable domain, rest sourced from reference TRBV7-9 and TRBJ1-2, is DTGVSQNPRHKITKRGQNVTFRCDPISEHNRLYWYRQTLGQGPEFLTYFQNEAQLEKSRLLSDRFSAERPKGSFSTLEIQRTEQGDSAMYLCASSLVVGAQGYTFGSGTRLTVV.

The rearrangement joins TRBV5-1 to TRBJ2-5; 8 bases match TRBD2. The J call may be faulty, since TRBJ2-7 better matches the DNA end. The germline V gene has CDR1 SGHRS and CDR2 YFSETQ. This CDR3 contains 15 residues. CDR3 DNA sequence: TGCGCCAGCAGCTTGGAAAGCGGGAGTCTATACGAGCAGTACTTC. Translating gives CASSLESGSLYEQYF.

The sample holds a few counts of this clone. V and J are TRBV28 and TRBJ2-3, with D perhaps TRBD1 or TRBD2 (5 bases each). The CDR3 sequence is 18 residues long. Trimming took 4 bases from V and 0 from J, leaving 20 bases between them. Per the germline V gene, CDR1 is MDHEN and CDR2 is SYDVKM. CDR3 amino acids: CASSSRLFGRGSTDTQYF. The CDR3 DNA reads as TGTGCCAGCAGTTCCCGTCTTTTCGGCCGGGGCAGCACAGATACGCAGTATTTT.

The V and J genes are TRBV7-2 and TRBJ1-5; D perhaps matches TRBD1 (6 bases). This CDR3 has 15 residues. Germline CDR1 and CDR2: SGHTA and FQGNSA. Trimming took off 4 bases at V and 6 bases at J, with 16 bases between the two ends. As DNA, the CDR3 is TGTGCCAGCAGCTACCAATCACAGGGAGGTCAGCCCCAGCATTTT. Its translation is CASSYQSQGGQPQHF. Looking up the rest from reference TRBV7-2 and TRBJ1-5 gives the full variable domain: GAGVSQSPSNKVTEKGKDVELRCDPISGHTALYWYRQSLGQGLEFLIYFQGNSAPDKSGLPSDRFSAERTGGSVSTLTIQRTQQEDSAVYLCASSYQSQGGQPQHFGDGTRLSIL.